One sample yielded the 3 T cell receptor beta chains listed below, sequenced in a study of cytomegalovirus exposure and HLA in healthy donors. Primers for the PCR totalled 60 Vbeta and 13 Jbeta. Profiled with immunoSEQ multiplex PCR; TCRdb holds only in-frame clones, not every one. The sample lists 110,000 or so clones, 70% to 80% occurring once. The sample consisted of PBMCs. The receptor source for this set is a man in his fifties in good health and CMV-seropositive.

The V and J genes are TRBV5-4 and TRBJ1-1; TRBD1 matches 8 bases. Germline trimming cut 4 bases from V and 1 base from J; bases unmatched to any gene: 9. The CDR3 covers 16 residues. Germline values: CDR1 SGHNT, CDR2 YYREEE (reference sequence). CDR3 protein: CASSLRQGNWNTEAFF. The CDR3 nucleotides read TGTGCCAGCAGCCTGAGACAGGGGAATTGGAACACTGAAGCTTTCTTT.

This clone was counted only a few times. The chain carries TRBV28 and TRBJ2-7, with TRBD1 matching 10 bases. J lost 2 bases, V lost 5 bases, and 9 bases had no gene match. CDR3 size: 16 residues. Per germline, CDR1 MDHEN and CDR2 SYDVKM. CDR3 bases: TGTGCCAGCAGTCCAAAAGGGGACAGGGGTCCCTACGAGCAGTACTTC. This gives the protein CASSPKGDRGPYEQYF.

V usage is TRBV6-1 and J usage is TRBJ2-1; 7 bases match TRBD1. CDR3 length equals 16 residues. The V gene end was trimmed by 2 bases and the J gene end by 3 bases; junction bases not matched to a gene: 7. The germline V gene encodes CDR1 MNHNS and CDR2 SASEGT. CDR3 loop: CASSERGDSGYNEQFF. The CDR3 nucleotides are TGTGCCAGCAGTGAAAGAGGGGACAGTGGCTACAATGAGCAGTTCTTC.